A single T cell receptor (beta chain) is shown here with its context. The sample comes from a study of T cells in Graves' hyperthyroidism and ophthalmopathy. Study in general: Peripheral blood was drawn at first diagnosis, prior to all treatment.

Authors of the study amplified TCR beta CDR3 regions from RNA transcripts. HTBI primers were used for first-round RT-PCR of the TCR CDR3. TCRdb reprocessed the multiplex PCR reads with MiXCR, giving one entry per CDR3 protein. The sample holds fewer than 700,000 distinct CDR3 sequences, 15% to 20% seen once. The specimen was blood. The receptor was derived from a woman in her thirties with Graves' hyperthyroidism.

Here the CDR3 DNA reads TGTGCCAGCAGCCCTACCCTAGCGGGATTTAGGGAGCAGTTCTTC. It encodes CASSPTLAGFREQFF. The rearrangement joins TRBV7-8 to TRBJ2-1, with 9 bases identical to TRBD2. The V and J ends lost 5 bases and 10 bases, in that order; junction bases with no gene match: 12. CDR3 length: 15 amino acids. Germline CDR1 reads SGHVS; CDR2 reads FQNEAQ.